These 29 T cell receptor beta chains originate from one sample sequenced in a study of T cell responses to AZD1222 COVID-19 vaccine. Generated by immunoSEQ multiplex PCR, the TCRdb table keeps only in-frame clones and is missing some. The sample has over 150,000 clones; approximately 95% are singletons. The material sequenced was peripheral blood, taken 28 days after the second dose of the MenACWY control vaccine. These receptors were collected from an adult who received the MenACWY meningococcal vaccine as a control.

The J gene is TRBJ1-5, the V gene TRBV12-5; D unclear. The CDR3 consists of 13 residues. CDR1 and CDR2 from the germline V gene are LGHNT and FRNRAP. Trimming took 3 bases from V and 4 from J, leaving 7 bases between them. CDR3: CASGLQGNQPQHF. The DNA of the CDR3 is TGTGCTAGTGGTTTACAAGGGAATCAGCCCCAGCATTTT.

The rearrangement uses TRBV6-1 and TRBJ1-2, with TRBD1 matching 8 bases. Germline CDR1 reads MNHNS; CDR2 reads SASEGT. The CDR3 sequence is 16 residues long. Losses at the gene ends were 0 bases for V and 1 base for J; bases not matched to a gene: 4. The CDR3 spells CASSEAQQGGNYGYTF. The CDR3 DNA reads as TGTGCCAGCAGTGAAGCGCAACAGGGGGGTAACTATGGCTACACCTTC.

This chain links TRBV5-5 with TRBJ1-1; D is possibly TRBD1 (5 bases). The ends were cut back, 1 base at V and 3 bases at J, with 7 bases in the middle. Germline assignment: CDR1 SGHKS and CDR2 YYEKEE (reference sequence). This CDR3 spans 13 amino acids. The CDR3 loop is CASSLTGDTEAFF. The CDR3 region has the DNA TGTGCCAGCAGCTTGACAGGCGACACTGAAGCTTTCTTT.

The genes are TRBV5-6 and TRBJ1-1; tentative D call: TRBD1 (6 bases). The CDR3 sequence is 15 residues long. Trimming took off 5 bases at V and 8 bases at J, with 22 bases between the two ends. Germline V lookup: CDR1 SGHDT, CDR2 YYEEEE. The CDR3 reads CASRRTGRGRGEAFF. CDR3 coding DNA: TGTGCCAGCAGACGAACTGGTAGGGGAAGGGGGGAAGCTTTCTTT. The whole variable domain, filled in from reference TRBV5-6 and TRBJ1-1, reads DAGVTQSPTHLIKTRGQQVTLRCSPKSGHDTVSWYQQALGQGPQFIFQYYEEEERQRGNFPDRFSGHQFPNYSSELNVNALLLGDSALYLCASRRTGRGRGEAFFGQGTRLTVV.

The CDR3 is CAISARGAYTDTQYF. CDR3 nucleotide sequence: TGTGCCATCTCAGCCAGGGGGGCTTACACAGATACGCAGTATTTT. This rearrangement joins TRBV6-5 to TRBJ2-3; D is possibly TRBD1 (7 bases). Between the trimmed V and J ends, which lost 10 bases and 2 bases, there was a span of 19 bases. The CDR3 consists of 15 residues. From germline, CDR1 is MNHEY and CDR2 SVGAGI.

The chain uses TRBV24-1 and TRBJ2-2; tentative D call: TRBD1 (6 bases). Germline CDR1 KGHDR, CDR2 SFDVKD. With 5 bases removed from V and 4 bases from J, the gap between germline ends came to 10 bases. The CDR3 covers 14 residues. This CDR3 reads CATSGLGGTGELFF. CDR3 in DNA: TGTGCCACCAGTGGGTTAGGGGGCACCGGGGAGCTGTTTTTT.

The rearrangement links TRBV5-6 to TRBJ1-5; the D is unclear. This CDR3 comprises 11 residues. Trimming removed 2 bases from V and 7 bases from J, with 4 bases in between. Germline assignment: CDR1 SGHDT and CDR2 YYEEEE. The CDR3 bases are TGTGCCAGCAGCTTCCGCCAGCCCCAGCATTTT. This gives the protein CASSFRQPQHF.

This chain uses TRBV12-3 or TRBV12-4 with TRBJ1-1; no firm D call. The CDR3 spans 13 residues. V was shortened by 6 bases and J by 1 base, with 9 bases between the two germline ends. CDR3 sequence reads: CASRDVGNTEAFF. CDR3 DNA: TGTGCCAGCAGAGACGTGGGGAACACTGAAGCTTTCTTT.

This clone was seen a few times. V is TRBV5-1 and J is TRBJ1-2; a possible D gene is TRBD1 (5 bases). Per the germline V gene, CDR1 is SGHRS and CDR2 is YFSETQ. CDR3 length: 15 amino acids. V was shortened by 4 bases and J by 3 bases, with 16 bases between the two germline ends. The CDR3 DNA is TGCGCCAGCAGCCCGGGCGCAGGGAGGGACTATGGCTACACCTTC. This gives the protein CASSPGAGRDYGYTF.

The V call is TRBV11-2, the J call TRBJ1-1, with D possibly being TRBD1 (5 bases). Germline V CDR1 and CDR2: SGHAT, FQNNGV. This CDR3 region has 18 residues. V dropped 0 bases and J dropped 0 bases, with 17 bases sitting between them. CDR3 nucleotides: TGTGCCAGCAGCTTAGAGGGTTCGGGGGAGTGGATGAACACTGAAGCTTTCTTT. Translated: CASSLEGSGEWMNTEAFF. Looking up the rest from reference TRBV11-2 and TRBJ1-1 gives the full variable domain: EAGVAQSPRYKIIEKRQSVAFWCNPISGHATLYWYQQILGQGPKLLIQFQNNGVVDDSQLPKDRFSAERLKGVDSTLKIQPAKLEDSAVYLCASSLEGSGEWMNTEAFFGQGTRLTVV.

The chain joins TRBV4-2 to TRBJ2-7, with TRBD2 identical over 11 bases. The CDR3 sequence is 16 residues long. V shed 2 bases and J 0 bases; nucleotides not matched to a gene: 3. Germline V gene sequence: CDR1 LGHNA, CDR2 YNFKEQ. The CDR3 region has the DNA TGTGCCAGCAGCCAAATAGCGGGGGGGCCCTCCTACGAGCAGTACTTC. Its protein product is CASSQIAGGPSYEQYF.

This clone showed up just once. The chain is built from TRBV6-5 and TRBJ2-4, with D tentatively TRBD1 (5 bases). Trimming shortened V by 8 bases and J by 4 bases, and 12 bases separated the two germline ends. Per germline, CDR1 MNHEY and CDR2 SVGAGI. The CDR3 is made up of 13 amino acids. The chain's CDR3 is CASPQGYKNIQYF. Written as DNA, the CDR3 is TGTGCCAGCCCCCAGGGATATAAAAACATTCAGTACTTC.

This rearrangement joins TRBV28 to TRBJ1-2; D is perhaps TRBD1 (6 bases). Trimming took 3 bases from V and 1 from J, leaving 21 bases between them. The CDR3 consists of 18 residues. In germline, CDR1 is MDHEN, CDR2 SYDVKM. The CDR3, as DNA: TGTGCCAGCAGTTTCCCCCGTGGGTCTGGGGGGCTTAACTATGGCTACACCTTC. This gives the protein CASSFPRGSGGLNYGYTF.

This chain connects TRBV6-2 or TRBV6-3 to TRBJ1-1; D might be TRBD1 (5 bases). CDR3 length: 12 amino acids. The germline CDR1 and CDR2 sequences are MNHEY and SVGEGT. The V gene lost 5 bases and the J gene lost 6 bases, with 10 bases spanning the gap. CDR3 sequence (DNA): TGTGCCAGCAGTACGGGACCTTCTGAAGCTTTCTTT. Protein product: CASSTGPSEAFF.

J is TRBJ1-5 and V is TRBV3-1 (or the pseudogene TRBV3-2), with 10 nucleotides matching TRBD1. V lost 4 bases and J lost 7; bases outside the gene matches: 4. The length of the CDR3 is 14 residues. From germline, CDR1 is LGHDT and CDR2 YNNKEL (reference sequence). The CDR3 here is CASSPTGGMQPQHF. As DNA, the CDR3 is TGTGCCAGCAGCCCGACAGGGGGCATGCAGCCCCAGCATTTT.

In this sample, this clone turned up once. V is TRBV2 and J is TRBJ1-1, with D possibly TRBD1 on 5 matching bases. Per the germline V gene, CDR1 is SNHLY and CDR2 is FYNNEI. The CDR3 contains 12 residues. V was shortened by 7 bases and J by 3 bases, with 9 bases between the two germline ends. This chain's CDR3 is CASTRTYTEAFF. The CDR3 DNA is TGTGCCAGCACCAGGACATACACTGAAGCTTTCTTT.

This chain links TRBV6-2 or TRBV6-3 with TRBJ2-5; D perhaps matches TRBD1 (6 bases). This CDR3 is 14 amino acids long. The germline gives CDR1 MNHEY, CDR2 SVGEGT. With 2 bases removed from V and 3 bases from J, the gap between germline ends came to 10 bases. CDR3 coding DNA: TGTGCCAGCAGTTACAGGGCAGGGGAAGAGACCCAGTACTTC. This encodes CASSYRAGEETQYF.

As regards this clone: This specimen includes other DNA sequences encoding the same CDR3. This chain uses TRBV6-5 with TRBJ1-4; 8 nucleotides line up with TRBD1. Unmatched junction bases numbered 4, after V lost 0 bases and J lost 4 bases. The CDR3 is made up of 16 amino acids. Germline CDR1 is MNHEY and CDR2 is SVGAGI. Here the CDR3 reads CASSYSTGQGNEKLFF. The CDR3 coding sequence is TGTGCCAGCAGTTACTCGACCGGACAGGGTAATGAAAAACTGTTTTTT.

The table lists this clone with a count of one. The J gene is TRBJ1-5, the V gene TRBV3-1 (or the pseudogene TRBV3-2); D is unclear. Germline V CDR1 and CDR2: LGHDT, YNNKEL (reference sequence). The CDR3 totals 14 residues. Trimming cost V 3 bases and J 2 bases, with 8 bases left between them. CDR3 amino acids: CASSQGYGNQPQHF. The CDR3 DNA is TGTGCCAGCAGCCAGGGGTATGGCAATCAGCCCCAGCATTTT.

The J gene is TRBJ1-1, the V gene TRBV20-1, with 7 bases aligning to TRBD1. This CDR3 region has 14 residues. Germline CDR1 DFQATT, CDR2 SNEGSKA (reference sequence). V lost 3 bases and J lost 0; bases outside the gene matches: 4. CDR3 bases: TGCAGTGCTAGTAGCGGGACAGTGAACACTGAAGCTTTCTTT. Protein product: CSASSGTVNTEAFF.

The genes are TRBV19 and TRBJ1-1, with a weak D call TRBD1 (5 bases). The CDR3 contains 17 residues. Looked up from germline, CDR1 is LNHDA and CDR2 is SQIVND (reference sequence). V lost 3 bases, J lost 5 bases, and 22 bases lay in between. The DNA for the CDR3 is TGTGCCAGTAGTATCCCCGGGGCAGGGAGTATAGAGACTGAAGCTTTCTTT. Protein sequence: CASSIPGAGSIETEAFF.

The J gene is TRBJ2-1, the V gene TRBV6-1, with D perhaps matching TRBD2 (6 bases). The V and J ends lost 3 bases and 9 bases respectively, with 18 bases between them. CDR1 and CDR2 (germline): MNHNS, SASEGT. This CDR3 has 15 amino acids. DNA for the CDR3: TGTGCCAGCAGTGATTTCGGCGGGGCGGTCGGTGAGCAGTTCTTC. This codes for CASSDFGGAVGEQFF.

The rearrangement joins TRBV18 to TRBJ1-2, with TRBD1 matching over 8 bases. Germline V gene sequence: CDR1 KGHSH, CDR2 LQKENI. This CDR3 is built from 15 residues. V lost 3 bases to trimming and J lost 8 bases; unmatched junction nucleotides: 11. In DNA, the CDR3 is TGTGCCAGCTCACCCCCCGAGACAGGGGCGGGAGGCTACACCTTC. It is translated as CASSPPETGAGGYTF.

The CDR3 DNA sequence: TGTGCCAGCAGCAAAGAGGCAGGGTTAACCTACGAGCAGTACTTC. Translation gives CASSKEAGLTYEQYF. V gene TRBV21-1 combines with J gene TRBJ2-7; the DNA was not compared with TRBD1, the D call given in the table. TRBV21-1 is a recognized pseudogene. The CDR3 consists of 15 residues.

This chain joins TRBV5-1 and TRBJ1-6; tentative D call: TRBD1 (6 bases). Germline V gene data show CDR1 as SGHRS and CDR2 as YFSETQ. The V gene lost 5 bases and the J gene lost 5 bases, with 14 bases spanning the gap. The CDR3 loop spans 15 amino acids. CDR3 in DNA: TGCGCCAGCAGTTTTGGGGGGGCGGATAATTCACCCCTCCACTTT. It translates to CASSFGGADNSPLHF. Filled out from reference TRBV5-1 and TRBJ1-6, the complete variable domain reads KAGVTQTPRYLIKTRGQQVTLSCSPISGHRSVSWYQQTPGQGLQFLFEYFSETQRNKGNFPGRFSGRQFSNSRSEMNVSTLELGDSALYLCASSFGGADNSPLHFGNGTRLTVT.

The gene calls are TRBV4-1 and TRBJ1-1; D remains ambiguous. The V end lost 0 bases, the J end lost 1 base, and 9 bases lay between the germline ends. CDR1 and CDR2 (germline): MGHRA, YSYEKL. This CDR3 spans 15 amino acids. The CDR3 bases are TGCGCCAGCAGCCAAGATCGATCTTCGAACACTGAAGCTTTCTTT. It yields the protein CASSQDRSSNTEAFF.

The chain combines TRBV5-1 with TRBJ2-3, with 9 bases lining up with TRBD1. This CDR3 spans 13 amino acids. Germline trimming cut 5 bases from V and 4 bases from J; bases unmatched to any gene: 2. CDR1 is SGHRS, CDR2 YFSETQ, per germline. The CDR3: CASSTGGADTQYF. Written as DNA, the CDR3 is TGCGCCAGCAGTACAGGGGGCGCAGATACGCAGTATTTT.

The chain has TRBV7-9 and TRBJ1-4; no firm D call. The CDR3 totals 13 residues. The ends were cut back, 5 bases at V and 3 bases at J, with 7 bases in the middle. Germline V CDR1 and CDR2: SEHNR, FQNEAQ (reference sequence). The CDR3 nucleotides read TGTGCCAGCAGCCCTCTTCCTAATGAAAAACTGTTTTTT. Residues: CASSPLPNEKLFF.

The V call is TRBV27, the J call TRBJ2-5; 14 positions match TRBD2. The CDR3 loop spans 18 amino acids. From germline, CDR1 is MNHEY and CDR2 SMNVEV (reference sequence). J gave up 1 base and V 6 bases, and 10 bases lay outside the gene matches. The CDR3 reads CASSKTSGGARGQETQYF. The CDR3 DNA reads TGTGCCAGCAGCAAGACTAGCGGGGGGGCCCGCGGCCAAGAGACCCAGTACTTC.